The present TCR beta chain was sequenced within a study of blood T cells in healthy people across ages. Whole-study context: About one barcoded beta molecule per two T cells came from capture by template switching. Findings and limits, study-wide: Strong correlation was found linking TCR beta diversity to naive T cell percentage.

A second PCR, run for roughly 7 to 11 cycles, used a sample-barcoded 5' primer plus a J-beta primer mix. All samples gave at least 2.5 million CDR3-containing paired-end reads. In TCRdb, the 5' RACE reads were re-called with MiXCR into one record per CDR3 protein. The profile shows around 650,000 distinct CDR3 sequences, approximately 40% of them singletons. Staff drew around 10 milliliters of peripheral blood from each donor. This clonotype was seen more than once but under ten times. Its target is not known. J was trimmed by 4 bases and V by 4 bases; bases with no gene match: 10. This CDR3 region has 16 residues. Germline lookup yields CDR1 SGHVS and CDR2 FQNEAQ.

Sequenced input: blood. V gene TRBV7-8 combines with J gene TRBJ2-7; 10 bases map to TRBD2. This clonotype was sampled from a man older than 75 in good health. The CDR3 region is CASSSELAGSVYEQYF. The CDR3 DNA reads TGTGCCAGCAGCTCGGAACTAGCGGGGTCAGTATACGAGCAGTACTTC.